One and the same sample provided the 23 T cell receptor beta chains below, sequenced in a study of cytomegalovirus exposure and HLA in healthy donors. Primers included in the PCR were 60 Vbeta and 13 Jbeta primers. Here immunoSEQ multiplex PCR was the method, and the copy in TCRdb shows in-frame clones only, minus some. The data hold about 110,000 clones, with 78% observed a single time. Sequenced: PBMCs. The origin of the receptors is a man younger than 40 in good health and CMV-seronegative.

Only one count was recorded for this clone. The V gene is TRBV28, the J gene TRBJ2-1; 7 positions agree with TRBD2. V lost 8 bases to trimming and J lost 7 bases; unmatched junction nucleotides: 11. Germline-derived CDR1 and CDR2 are MDHEN and SYDVKM. The CDR3 contains 14 residues. The DNA of the CDR3 is TGTGCCAGCCATGGGGGGAGGGCGTTGAATGAGCAGTTCTTC. Translation: CASHGGRALNEQFF.

The V gene is TRBV19, the J gene TRBJ2-7; possibly TRBD2 for D (6 bases). The CDR3 loop spans 13 amino acids. Between the trimmed V and J ends, which lost 5 bases and 4 bases, there was a span of 12 bases. Germline assignment: CDR1 LNHDA and CDR2 SQIVND (reference sequence). The CDR3 is CASSALGGYEQYF. CDR3 DNA sequence: TGTGCCAGTAGTGCCCTTGGGGGGTACGAGCAGTACTTC.

The chain employs TRBV10-3 and TRBJ2-1; 7 bases line up with TRBD1. V dropped 2 bases and J dropped 7; count of bases not matched to a gene: 11. The CDR3 covers 16 residues. Germline CDR1 reads ENHRY; CDR2 reads SYGVKD. Written as DNA, the CDR3 is TGTGCCATCAGTGAGAGGTGGGGCCAGGGGGTGAATGAGCAGTTCTTC. It specifies CAISERWGQGVNEQFF.

This clone came up a few times. The chain couples TRBV2 to TRBJ1-2, with 11 positions matching TRBD1. J lost 2 bases, V lost 6 bases, and 8 bases had no gene match. The CDR3 is 16 residues long. Germline V gene lookup returns CDR1 SNHLY and CDR2 FYNNEI. DNA of the CDR3: TGTGCCAGCAGACGGGACAGGGGGTCTCGGAACTATGGCTACACCTTC. It translates to CASRRDRGSRNYGYTF.

This chain joins TRBV5-1 and TRBJ2-3, with 9 bases aligning to TRBD2. With 0 bases clipped from V and 2 bases from J, the junction kept 4 bases outside the gene matches. Per germline, CDR1 SGHRS and CDR2 YFSETQ. The length of the CDR3 is 16 residues. CDR3 coding DNA: TGCGCCAGCAGCTTGGGCGCTAGCGGGGCCACAGATACGCAGTATTTT. Translation gives CASSLGASGATDTQYF.

This clone was counted a single time. The CDR3: CASSPAGTGVYNEQFF. CDR3 in DNA: TGTGCCAGCAGCCCCGCCGGGACAGGGGTTTACAATGAGCAGTTCTTC. The chain combines TRBV28 with TRBJ2-1, with TRBD1 identical over 10 bases. Germline V gene data show CDR1 as MDHEN and CDR2 as SYDVKM. This CDR3 has 16 residues. V was pared by 6 bases and J by 4 bases, with 9 bases of the junction left unmatched.

The chain carries TRBV9 and TRBJ2-3, with TRBD1 as a possible D gene (6 bases). Germline CDR1 reads SGDLS; CDR2 reads YYNGEE. This CDR3 contains 16 residues. V gave up 1 base and J gave up 0 bases, with 12 bases separating them. The CDR3 spells CASSVLGQTSTDTQYF. CDR3 DNA: TGTGCCAGCAGCGTATTAGGACAGACGAGCACAGATACGCAGTATTTT.

This rearrangement joins TRBV13 to TRBJ2-1, with D tentatively TRBD1 (6 bases). Trimming took off 5 bases at V and 6 bases at J, with 20 bases between the two ends. CDR3 size: 16 residues. Germline lookup yields CDR1 PRHDT and CDR2 FYEKMQ (reference sequence). The CDR3 nucleotides are TGTGCCAGCAGCGCGACGACAGGCTCCTCCGGCAATGAGCAGTTCTTC. Protein product: CASSATTGSSGNEQFF.

The chain couples TRBV27 to TRBJ2-2; a possible D gene is TRBD1 (6 bases). Germline V gene sequence: CDR1 MNHEY, CDR2 SMNVEV (reference sequence). This CDR3 has 13 residues. The V end lost 7 bases, the J end lost 3 bases, and 9 bases lay between the germline ends. The CDR3 DNA sequence: TGTGCCAGCAACAGGGCGGACACCGGGGAGCTGTTTTTT. Residues: CASNRADTGELFF.

The CDR3 nucleotides read TGTGCCAGCAGGGACTACAGGGGCGACACTGAAGCTTTCTTT. This encodes CASRDYRGDTEAFF. The chain carries TRBV25-1 and TRBJ1-1; 7 positions agree with TRBD1. The V and J ends lost 6 bases and 3 bases, in that order; junction bases with no gene match: 7. The CDR3 loop spans 14 amino acids. CDR1 is MGHDK and CDR2 is SYGVNS in the germline V gene.

In its sample, this clone was seen a few times. In nucleotides, the CDR3 is TGCGCCAGCAGCCAACCAGGAGGGGACACCGGGGAGCTGTTTTTT. The encoded protein is CASSQPGGDTGELFF. The gene calls are TRBV4-1 and TRBJ2-2; weak D call: TRBD2 (6 bases). Germline CDR1 and CDR2: MGHRA and YSYEKL. The CDR3 extends over 15 amino acids. V shed 2 bases and J shed 3 bases, with 10 bases lying between them.

This clone is judged medium-sized. The chain employs TRBV19 and TRBJ2-1; 7 nucleotides match TRBD2. Trimming removed 3 bases from V and 8 bases from J; junction bases left unmatched: 7. The germline CDR1 and CDR2 sequences are LNHDA and SQIVND (reference sequence). This CDR3 spans 14 amino acids. This CDR3 reads CASSIGRESDEQFF. As DNA, the CDR3 is TGTGCCAGTAGTATCGGGCGGGAGTCGGATGAGCAGTTCTTC.

This clone was seen a single time. The rearrangement links TRBV10-2 to TRBJ2-3; TRBD2 aligns across 8 bases. The CDR3 is 15 residues long. V was clipped by 6 bases and J by 4 bases; unmatched bases: 9. From germline, CDR1 is WSHSY and CDR2 SAAADI. This CDR3 reads CASRDSGGAADTQYF. The CDR3, as DNA: TGCGCCAGCAGAGATTCCGGGGGGGCAGCAGATACGCAGTATTTT.

The chain carries TRBV6-5 and TRBJ2-5, with 10 nucleotides matching TRBD2. J lost 11 bases, V lost 1 base, and 10 bases had no gene match. The length of the CDR3 is 15 residues. Germline-derived CDR1 and CDR2 are MNHEY and SVGAGI. CDR3 sequence (DNA): TGTGCCAGCAGTTACTTCGTCCCTAGCGGGGGTGAGCAGTACTTC. It specifies CASSYFVPSGGEQYF.

The chain carries TRBV6-1 and TRBJ1-2, with D possibly TRBD1 on 6 matching bases. Germline CDR1 is MNHNS and CDR2 is SASEGT. The CDR3 loop spans 13 amino acids. Trimming took 5 bases from V and 5 from J, leaving 12 bases between them. The CDR3 sequence is CASSFEGVYGYTF. The DNA for the CDR3 is TGTGCCAGCAGTTTCGAGGGGGTTTATGGCTACACCTTC.

The chain is built from TRBV5-6 and TRBJ1-1; D may be TRBD1 (5 bases). There are 16 residues in the CDR3. V lost 3 bases and J 1 base, leaving 16 bases between the germline ends. In germline, CDR1 is SGHDT, CDR2 YYEEEE. The CDR3 DNA reads TGTGCCAGCAGCTGGGCGGGAGGGGCGCCGAACACTGAAGCTTTCTTT. Translating gives CASSWAGGAPNTEAFF.

This chain links TRBV5-1 with TRBJ1-1; D not resolved. The CDR3 is 14 residues long. Germline CDR1 reads SGHRS; CDR2 reads YFSETQ. Trimming left V 2 bases short and J 1 base short, with 9 bases between. The CDR3, as DNA: TGCGCCAGCAGCTTAGTGCCAGGGAACACTGAAGCTTTCTTT. This gives the protein CASSLVPGNTEAFF.

This chain links TRBV29-1 with TRBJ2-1; no clear D gene. Germline V gene data show CDR1 as SQVTM and CDR2 as ANQGSEA. Trimming removed 4 bases at V and 2 bases at J, with 12 bases between. The length of the CDR3 is 14 residues. CDR3 sequence reads: CSVVVLGPYNEQFF. The CDR3 DNA sequence: TGCAGCGTTGTGGTTCTAGGCCCCTACAATGAGCAGTTCTTC.

V gene TRBV4-3 combines with J gene TRBJ1-6; D may be TRBD1 (5 bases). The V end was cut by 0 bases, the J end by 7 bases, with 13 bases between. Germline lookup yields CDR1 LGHNA and CDR2 YSLEER. This CDR3 is 16 amino acids long. CDR3 DNA sequence: TGCGCCAGCAGCCAAGATTCAGGGTCCAGGAATTCACCCCTCCACTTT. Amino acids: CASSQDSGSRNSPLHF.

The chain employs TRBV5-1 and TRBJ2-1, with 12 bases fitting TRBD2. The germline CDR1 and CDR2 sequences are SGHRS and YFSETQ. The CDR3 is 17 amino acids. With V trimmed by 4 bases and J by 0 bases, 5 bases remained unmatched. The CDR3 region has the DNA TGCGCCAGCAGCAGGAGACTAGCGGGGGACTCCTACAATGAGCAGTTCTTC. It yields the protein CASSRRLAGDSYNEQFF.

The chain recombines TRBV4-3 with TRBJ2-7; D is unresolved. V lost 0 bases to trimming and J lost 4 bases, with 7 bases between them. CDR1 is LGHNA and CDR2 is YSLEER in the germline V gene. This CDR3 spans 13 amino acids. The CDR3 region has the DNA TGCGCCAGCAGCCAAGAGAGGAGATACGAGCAGTACTTC. Amino acids: CASSQERRYEQYF.

The chain carries TRBV2 and TRBJ2-1, with 8 bases lining up with TRBD2. J lost 3 bases, V lost 3 bases, and 4 bases had no gene match. Germline V gives CDR1 SNHLY, CDR2 FYNNEI. The CDR3 is 15 amino acids. In nucleotides, the CDR3 is TGTGCCAGCAGTGACTACGGGGGGGGCTACAATGAGCAGTTCTTC. Translated, it gives CASSDYGGGYNEQFF.

The J gene is TRBJ1-1, the V gene TRBV11-2; D gene uncertain. Trimming took off 5 bases at V and 4 bases at J, with 11 bases between the two ends. The germline V gene has CDR1 SGHAT and CDR2 FQNNGV. This CDR3 has 13 residues. This CDR3 reads CASSVGEGTEAFF. The DNA for the CDR3 is TGTGCCAGCAGCGTTGGGGAGGGCACTGAAGCTTTCTTT.